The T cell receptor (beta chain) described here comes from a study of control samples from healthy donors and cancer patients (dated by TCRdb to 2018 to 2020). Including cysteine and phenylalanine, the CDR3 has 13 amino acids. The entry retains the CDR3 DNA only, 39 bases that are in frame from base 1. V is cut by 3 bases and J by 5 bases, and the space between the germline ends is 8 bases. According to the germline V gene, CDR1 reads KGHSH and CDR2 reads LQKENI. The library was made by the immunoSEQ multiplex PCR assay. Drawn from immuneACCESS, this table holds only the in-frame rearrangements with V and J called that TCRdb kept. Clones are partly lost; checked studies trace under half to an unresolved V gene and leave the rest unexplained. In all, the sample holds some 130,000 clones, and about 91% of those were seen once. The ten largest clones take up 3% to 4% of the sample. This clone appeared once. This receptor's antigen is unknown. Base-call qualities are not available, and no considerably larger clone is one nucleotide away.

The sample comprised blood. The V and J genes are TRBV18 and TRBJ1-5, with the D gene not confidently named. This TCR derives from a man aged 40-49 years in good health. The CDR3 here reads CASSPNMDQPQHF. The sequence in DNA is TGTGCCAGCTCACCCAACATGGATCAGCCCCAGCATTTT.